This T cell receptor beta chain was observed in a study of beta chain features in type 1 diabetes. Study-wide results and limits: The study found moderately but significantly shorter TCRB CDR3s in all four CD4+ subsets of Type 1 diabetes patients.

This clone appeared a few times. Its antigen is unknown. Isolated RNA was reverse transcribed in full, so expressed TCRB transcripts were sequenced. TCRdb's copy holds only in-frame clones and misses some; the assay was immunoSEQ multiplex PCR. The data show 120,000 to 150,000 clones, more than 10% seen once. The junction had 5 bases not matched to a gene; V was cut back by 3 bases and J by 3 bases. Germline V gives CDR1 SGHTS, CDR2 YDEGEE. The CDR3 is 14 amino acids. The source of this sequence is a man aged 18 to 29 with type 1 diabetes. Material for sequencing was central memory CD4+ T cells from blood. The chain joins TRBV5-8 to TRBJ2-7; 8 nucleotides line up with TRBD2. The CDR3: CASSSAGAFYEQYF. The CDR3 DNA reads as TGTGCCAGCAGCTCAGCGGGGGCCTTCTACGAGCAGTACTTC.